This TCR beta chain was identified during a study of CD8 T cells in ankylosing spondylitis (dated by TCRdb to 2016 to 2017). With regard to the full study: The study set out to find disease-linked TCR variants by profiling T cell receptor beta repertoires in ankylosing spondylitis patients and healthy donors. The full study cohort comprised 25 ankylosing spondylitis patients and 110 or so healthy donors. Peripheral blood was sampled, and synovial fluid was additionally collected from ankylosing spondylitis patients.

The sample was run on an Illumina HiSeq 2500. TCR beta libraries were prepared by quantitative 5'-RACE with molecular barcodes. For the original study's pipeline: A new computational method, built on a probabilistic model of VDJ rearrangement, was used to identify disease-linked TCR variants. Using fastp trimming at Q25 and MiXCR clonotype assembly, TCRdb reanalyzed the public sequencing data and kept in-frame beta chains. Identical CDR3 proteins give one entry, which carries the most common genes and DNA. What appears here as the V and J calls and clone size reflects TCRdb's work, not the paper's. This sample comprises about 130,000 distinct CDR3 sequences, around 9.7% of them detected only once. The top ten constitute 3.3% of the sample. The CDR3 covers 16 residues, taking in both the cysteine and the phenylalanine. The DNA shown is the 48-base CDR3, in frame from base 1. Via the germline V gene (reference sequence), CDR1 is DFQATT and CDR2 SNEGSKA. A distance of 20 bases separates the germline ends of V and J, which lose 2 bases and 6 bases respectively.

This clonotype was counted many times. What antigen it recognizes has not been identified. No base quality values were provided; no much bigger clone lies one nucleotide off. What the authors observed across the whole study: According to the report, matched synovial fluid samples from ankylosing spondylitis patients were significantly enriched for the disease-linked clones. Some motif variants were previously reported in synovial fluid and blood of reactive arthritis patients, suggesting common disease-initiation mechanisms. A TCR beta motif made up of several highly homologous amino acid variants appeared to be characteristic of blood from ankylosing spondylitis patients. The disease-linked clones showed a CD8+ phenotype and occurred at relatively low frequencies in peripheral blood.

The receptor's source is a male donor with ankylosing spondylitis or in good health (not recorded which). The sequence links TRBV20-1 to TRBJ2-1; the best D guess is TRBD1, with 6 bases matching. Material for sequencing was blood, either unsorted or a sorted T cell fraction (not recorded which). The nucleotide sequence is given as TGCAGTGCTAGACCGCCGGGACACCCTAGGGTCAATGAGCAGTTCTTC. This translates into CSARPPGHPRVNEQFF.